Included here is one T cell receptor beta chain sequence, with context. The data were taken from a study of T cells after yellow fever vaccination. Each CDR3 protein gets one entry after TCRdb re-called the 5' RACE reads with MiXCR. The data hold some 400,000 distinct CDR3 sequences, with approximately 19% observed a single time. Trimming took off 4 bases at V and 3 bases at J, with 4 bases between the two ends. This CDR3 has 12 residues. The germline V gene encodes CDR1 SEHNR and CDR2 FQNEAQ (reference sequence). Sequenced material: PBMCs, taken before the yellow fever booster vaccination. The chain carries TRBV7-9 and TRBJ1-5; no clear D. The TCR comes from a man aged 18 to 29 who received the YFV17D yellow fever vaccine. CDR3 residues: CASSSYNQPQHF. The CDR3 DNA follows: TGTGCCAGCAGCTCTTACAATCAGCCCCAGCATTTT.